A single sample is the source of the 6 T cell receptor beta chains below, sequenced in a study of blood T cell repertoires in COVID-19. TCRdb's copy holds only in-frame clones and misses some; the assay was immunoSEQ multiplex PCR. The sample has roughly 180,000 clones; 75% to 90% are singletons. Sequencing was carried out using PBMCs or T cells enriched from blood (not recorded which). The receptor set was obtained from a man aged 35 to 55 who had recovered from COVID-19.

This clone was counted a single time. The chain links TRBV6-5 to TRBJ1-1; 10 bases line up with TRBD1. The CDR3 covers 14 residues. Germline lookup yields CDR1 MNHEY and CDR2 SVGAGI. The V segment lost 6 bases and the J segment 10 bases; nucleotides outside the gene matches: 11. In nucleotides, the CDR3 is TGTGCCAGCAGGACCGGGACAGGGGTGACGGTAGCTTTCTTT. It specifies CASRTGTGVTVAFF.

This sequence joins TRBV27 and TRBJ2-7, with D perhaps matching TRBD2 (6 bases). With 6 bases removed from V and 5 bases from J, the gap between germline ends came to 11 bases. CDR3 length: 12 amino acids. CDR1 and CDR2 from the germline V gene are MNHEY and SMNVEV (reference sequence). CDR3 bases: TGTGCCAGCAGCCCTGGAGGGGACGAGCAGTACTTC. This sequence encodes CASSPGGDEQYF.

This CDR3 is CASGTTVTPYEQYF. The CDR3 DNA follows: TGTGCCAGCGGCACGACAGTGACCCCCTACGAGCAGTACTTC. J is TRBJ2-7 and V is TRBV6-5; weak D call: TRBD1 (5 bases). The CDR3 spans 14 residues. Germline CDR1 and CDR2: MNHEY and SVGAGI. Trimming took off 8 bases at V and 2 bases at J, with 16 bases between the two ends.

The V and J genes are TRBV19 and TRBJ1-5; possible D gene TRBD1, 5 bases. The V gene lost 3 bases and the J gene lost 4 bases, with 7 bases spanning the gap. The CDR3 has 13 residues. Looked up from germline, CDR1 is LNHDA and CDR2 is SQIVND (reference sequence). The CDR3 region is CASSIRQNQPQHF. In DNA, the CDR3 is TGTGCCAGTAGTATCAGACAGAATCAGCCCCAGCATTTT.

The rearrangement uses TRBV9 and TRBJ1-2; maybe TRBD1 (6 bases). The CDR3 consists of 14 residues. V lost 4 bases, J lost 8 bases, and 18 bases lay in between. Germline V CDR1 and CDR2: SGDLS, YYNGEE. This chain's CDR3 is CASSLVSQGSGYTF. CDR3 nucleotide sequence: TGTGCCAGCAGCCTCGTATCTCAGGGGAGCGGCTACACCTTC. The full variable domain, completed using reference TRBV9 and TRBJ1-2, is DSGVTQTPKHLITATGQRVTLRCSPRSGDLSVYWYQQSLDQGLQFLIQYYNGEERAKGNILERFSAQQFPDLHSELNLSSLELGDSALYFCASSLVSQGSGYTFGSGTRLTVV.

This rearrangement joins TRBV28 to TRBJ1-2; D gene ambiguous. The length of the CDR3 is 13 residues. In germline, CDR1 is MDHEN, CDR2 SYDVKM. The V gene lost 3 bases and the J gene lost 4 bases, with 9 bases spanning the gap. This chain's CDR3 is CASSLLAAYGYTF. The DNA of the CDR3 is TGTGCCAGCAGTTTGTTGGCGGCCTATGGCTACACCTTC.